Each of the 15 T cell receptor beta chains below was sequenced from the same sample in a study of blood T cell repertoires in COVID-19. The data were produced by immunoSEQ multiplex PCR, yet TCRdb's version contains in-frame clones alone and is incomplete. The sample lists roughly 400,000 clones; around nine tenths were seen once. Material: PBMCs or T cells enriched from blood (not recorded which). Receptors were obtained from a woman younger than 35 who had been exposed to COVID-19.

V is TRBV5-6 and J is TRBJ2-7; tentative D call: TRBD2 (6 bases). This CDR3 has 15 residues. V gave up 1 base and J gave up 7 bases, with 18 bases separating them. Germline V gene lookup returns CDR1 SGHDT and CDR2 YYEEEE. CDR3 nucleotides: TGTGCCAGCAGCTTGCGCGGGACCCGGAGAAGTGAGCAGTACTTC. Translated: CASSLRGTRRSEQYF. The entire variable domain, with the rest obtained from reference TRBV5-6 and TRBJ2-7, is as follows: DAGVTQSPTHLIKTRGQQVTLRCSPKSGHDTVSWYQQALGQGPQFIFQYYEEEERQRGNFPDRFSGHQFPNYSSELNVNALLLGDSALYLCASSLRGTRRSEQYFGPGTRLTVT.

The V gene is TRBV6-6, the J gene TRBJ2-7, with D possibly being TRBD1 (6 bases). The CDR3 has 15 residues. Germline assignment: CDR1 MNHNY and CDR2 SVGAGI (reference sequence). V lost 0 bases and J 5 bases, leaving 14 bases between the germline ends. The CDR3 sequence is CASSYSGGYRDEQYF. CDR3 in DNA: TGTGCCAGCAGTTACTCAGGGGGATACCGGGACGAGCAGTACTTC.

The gene calls are TRBV3-1 (or the pseudogene TRBV3-2) and TRBJ1-1; tentative D call: TRBD1 (5 bases). The CDR3 runs to 18 residues. Trimming shortened V by 0 bases and J by 3 bases, and 20 bases separated the two germline ends. Germline CDR1 is LGHDT and CDR2 is YNNKEL (reference sequence). The CDR3 loop is CASSQDGEGTLGDTEAFF. As DNA, the CDR3 is TGTGCCAGCAGCCAAGATGGGGAGGGTACCCTGGGGGACACTGAAGCTTTCTTT.

The chain couples TRBV28 to TRBJ2-3, with D unclear. Germline CDR1 and CDR2: MDHEN and SYDVKM. V was shortened by 2 bases and J by 5 bases, with 14 bases between the two germline ends. This CDR3 has 15 residues. CDR3 nucleotides: TGTGCCAGCAGTTTACCGACCTCCCTAGGAGATACGCAGTATTTT. It yields the protein CASSLPTSLGDTQYF.

The V call is TRBV6-5, the J call TRBJ2-7; D unresolved. The germline CDR1 and CDR2 sequences are MNHEY and SVGAGI. The V gene lost 5 bases and the J gene lost 2 bases, with 7 bases spanning the gap. The CDR3 is 12 residues long. The CDR3 region has the DNA TGTGCCAGCAGTCTTAGTACCTACGAGCAGTACTTC. It is translated as CASSLSTYEQYF.

This clone was detected only once. The rearrangement uses TRBV7-9 and TRBJ1-2; a possible D gene is TRBD1 (6 bases). CDR1 SEHNR and CDR2 FQNEAQ come from the germline V gene (reference sequence). The V gene lost 1 base and the J gene lost 7 bases, with 13 bases spanning the gap. The CDR3 is 14 residues long. The CDR3 loop reads CASSLESGGPGYTF. The CDR3 bases are TGTGCCAGCAGCTTAGAATCGGGGGGGCCTGGCTACACCTTC.

The chain has TRBV5-1 and TRBJ2-7, with TRBD1 as a possible D gene (6 bases). Germline assignment: CDR1 SGHRS and CDR2 YFSETQ. The CDR3 length is 15 residues. V was clipped by 4 bases and J by 5 bases, with 19 bases between them. This chain's CDR3 is CASSRVRTDSNEQYF. CDR3 nucleotides: TGCGCCAGCAGCCGGGTGAGGACAGATTCGAACGAGCAGTACTTC.

The chain recombines TRBV2 with TRBJ1-1; D is ambiguous. The ends were cut back, 8 bases at V and 0 bases at J, with 10 bases in the middle. This CDR3 contains 13 residues. From germline, CDR1 is SNHLY and CDR2 FYNNEI. CDR3 DNA sequence: TGTGCCAGCGGGTGGGAGTTGAACACTGAAGCTTTCTTT. Amino acids: CASGWELNTEAFF.

In its sample, this clone was seen once. V usage is TRBV7-2 and J usage is TRBJ1-5, with D hard to call. The CDR3 covers 15 residues. V gave up 1 base and J gave up 3 bases, with 10 bases separating them. From germline, CDR1 is SGHTA and CDR2 FQGNSA. CDR3 sequence reads: CASSLGSGSNQPQHF. CDR3 nucleotides: TGTGCCAGCAGCTTAGGTTCGGGTTCCAATCAGCCCCAGCATTTT.

The chain has TRBV3-1 (or the pseudogene TRBV3-2) and TRBJ2-1; 14 nucleotides match TRBD2. Germline CDR1 and CDR2: LGHDT and YNNKEL (reference sequence). There are 18 residues in the CDR3. V shed 4 bases, J shed 1 base, and the junction held 6 bases outside the gene matches. CDR3 bases: TGTGCCAGCAGCCCGGGACTAGCGGGAGTGGGATCCTACAATGAGCAGTTCTTC. Translation: CASSPGLAGVGSYNEQFF.

The chain joins TRBV5-1 to TRBJ2-1; the match to TRBD2 covers 16 bases. Unmatched junction bases numbered 13, after V lost 4 bases and J lost 0 bases. Germline V gives CDR1 SGHRS, CDR2 YFSETQ. The CDR3 totals 21 residues. The CDR3 region has the DNA TGCGCCAGCAGCAGGACACCAGGGACTAGCGGGGGGGAAAGCTCCTACAATGAGCAGTTCTTC. The encoded protein is CASSRTPGTSGGESSYNEQFF.

The chain links TRBV30 to TRBJ1-5; D not certain. V dropped 3 bases and J dropped 4 bases, with 10 bases sitting between them. The CDR3 covers 13 residues. From germline, CDR1 is GTSNPN and CDR2 SVGIG (reference sequence). The CDR3 nucleotides read TGTGCCTGGAGCTTTACGGGTAATCAGCCCCAGCATTTT. This translates into CAWSFTGNQPQHF.

This clone came up a few times. The chain uses TRBV30 and TRBJ1-6; D unclear. Germline V gives CDR1 GTSNPN, CDR2 SVGIG (reference sequence). The V and J ends lost 2 bases and 7 bases respectively, with 3 bases between them. The CDR3 consists of 11 residues. The CDR3 protein is CAWSRNSPLHF. The CDR3, as DNA: TGTGCCTGGAGTCGGAATTCACCCCTCCACTTT.

The genes are TRBV5-4 and TRBJ1-1; 8 bases are shared with TRBD1. The J segment lost 5 bases and the V segment lost 0 bases, leaving 6 bases of the junction unmatched. CDR1 is SGHNT, CDR2 YYREEE, per germline (reference sequence). The CDR3 totals 15 residues. The CDR3 nucleotides read TGTGCCAGCAGCTTGGCCCGGACAGGGAATACTGAAGCTTTCTTT. Translated, it gives CASSLARTGNTEAFF.

This chain uses TRBV3-1 (or the pseudogene TRBV3-2) with TRBJ2-1, with TRBD2 identical over 14 bases. CDR1 is LGHDT and CDR2 is YNNKEL in the germline V gene (reference sequence). V gave up 1 base and J gave up 8 bases; unmatched junction bases: 4. CDR3 length: 16 amino acids. This CDR3 is CASSQGLAGGRDEQFF. The CDR3 nucleotides are TGTGCCAGCAGCCAAGGACTAGCGGGAGGGCGGGATGAGCAGTTCTTC.